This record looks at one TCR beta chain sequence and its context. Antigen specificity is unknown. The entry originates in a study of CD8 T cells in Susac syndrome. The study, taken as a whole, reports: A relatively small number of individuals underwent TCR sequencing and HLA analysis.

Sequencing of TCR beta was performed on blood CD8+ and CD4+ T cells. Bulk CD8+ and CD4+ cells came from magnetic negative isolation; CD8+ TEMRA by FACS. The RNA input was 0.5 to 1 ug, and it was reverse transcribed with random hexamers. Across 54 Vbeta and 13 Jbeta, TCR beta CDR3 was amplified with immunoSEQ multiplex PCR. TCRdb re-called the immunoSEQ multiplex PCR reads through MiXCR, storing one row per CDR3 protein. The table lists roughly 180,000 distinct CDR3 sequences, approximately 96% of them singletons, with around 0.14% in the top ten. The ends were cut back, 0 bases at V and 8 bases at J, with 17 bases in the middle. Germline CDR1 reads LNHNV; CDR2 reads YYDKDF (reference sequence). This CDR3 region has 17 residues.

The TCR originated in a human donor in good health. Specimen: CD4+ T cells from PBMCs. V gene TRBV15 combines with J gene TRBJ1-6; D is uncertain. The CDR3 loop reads CATSRDRASGPYSPLHF. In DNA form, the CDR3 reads TGTGCCACCAGCAGAGATCGGGCAAGTGGCCCCTATTCACCCCTCCACTTT.